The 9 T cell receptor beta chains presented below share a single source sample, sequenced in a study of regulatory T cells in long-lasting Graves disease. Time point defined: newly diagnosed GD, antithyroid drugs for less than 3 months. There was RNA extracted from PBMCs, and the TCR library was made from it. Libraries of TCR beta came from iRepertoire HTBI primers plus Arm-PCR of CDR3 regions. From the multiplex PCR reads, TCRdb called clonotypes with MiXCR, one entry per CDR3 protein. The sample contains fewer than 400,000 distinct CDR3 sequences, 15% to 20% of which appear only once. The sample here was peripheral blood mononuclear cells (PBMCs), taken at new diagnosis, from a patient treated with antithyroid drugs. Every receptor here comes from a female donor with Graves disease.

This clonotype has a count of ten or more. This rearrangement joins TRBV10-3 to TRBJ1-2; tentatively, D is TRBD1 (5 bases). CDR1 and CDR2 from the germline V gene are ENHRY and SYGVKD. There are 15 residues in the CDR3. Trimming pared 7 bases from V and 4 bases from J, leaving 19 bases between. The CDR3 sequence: CAITPGEGRGYGYTF. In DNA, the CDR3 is TGTGCCATCACCCCGGGGGAGGGGAGAGGCTATGGCTACACCTTC.

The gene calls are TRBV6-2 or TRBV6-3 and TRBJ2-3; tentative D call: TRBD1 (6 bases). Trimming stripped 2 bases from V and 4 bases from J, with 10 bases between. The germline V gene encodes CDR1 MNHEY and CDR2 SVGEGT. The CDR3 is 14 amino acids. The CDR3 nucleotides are TGTGCCAGCAGTTACAGGACAGATCCAGATACGCAGTATTTT. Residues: CASSYRTDPDTQYF.

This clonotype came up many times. The CDR3 here is CAIKGGQLNTEAFF. For the CDR3, the DNA is TGTGCCATCAAGGGGGGACAGCTGAACACTGAAGCTTTCTTT. V and J are TRBV10-3 and TRBJ1-1; 7 nucleotides agree with TRBD1. Looked up from germline, CDR1 is ENHRY and CDR2 is SYGVKD. With V trimmed by 7 bases and J by 0 bases, 5 bases remained unmatched. The CDR3 has 14 amino acids.

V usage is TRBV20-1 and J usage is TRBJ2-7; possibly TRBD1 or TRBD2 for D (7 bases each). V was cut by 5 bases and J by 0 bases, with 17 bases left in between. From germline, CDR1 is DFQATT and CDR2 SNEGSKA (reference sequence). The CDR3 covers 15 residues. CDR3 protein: CSAQRAGDSSYEQYF. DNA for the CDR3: TGCAGTGCTCAACGGGCGGGGGACAGCTCCTACGAGCAGTACTTC.

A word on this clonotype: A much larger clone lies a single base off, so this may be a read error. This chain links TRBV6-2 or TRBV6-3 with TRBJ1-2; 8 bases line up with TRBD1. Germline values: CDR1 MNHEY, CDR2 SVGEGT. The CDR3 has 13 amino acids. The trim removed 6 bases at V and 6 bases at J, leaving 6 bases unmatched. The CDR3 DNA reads TGTGCCAGCAGCTCGTGGACAGGGAATGGCTACACCTTC. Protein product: CASSSWTGNGYTF.

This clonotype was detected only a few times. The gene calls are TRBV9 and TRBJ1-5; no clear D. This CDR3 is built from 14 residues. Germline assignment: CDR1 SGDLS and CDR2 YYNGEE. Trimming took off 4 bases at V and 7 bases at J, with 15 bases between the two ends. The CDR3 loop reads CASSPRGVDQPQHF. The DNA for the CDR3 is TGTGCCAGCAGCCCCCGTGGGGTTGACCAGCCCCAGCATTTT.

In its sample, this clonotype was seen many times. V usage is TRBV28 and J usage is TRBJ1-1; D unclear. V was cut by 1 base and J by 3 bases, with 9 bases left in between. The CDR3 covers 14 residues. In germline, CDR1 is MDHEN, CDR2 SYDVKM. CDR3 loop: CASSLFSFYTEAFF. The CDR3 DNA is TGTGCCAGCAGTTTATTCTCTTTCTACACTGAAGCTTTCTTT.

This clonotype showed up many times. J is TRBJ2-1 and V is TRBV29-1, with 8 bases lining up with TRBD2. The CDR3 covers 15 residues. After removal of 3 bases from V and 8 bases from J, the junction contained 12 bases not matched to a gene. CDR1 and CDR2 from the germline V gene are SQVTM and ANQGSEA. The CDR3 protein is CSVDWGTRVSDEQFF. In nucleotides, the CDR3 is TGCAGCGTTGATTGGGGGACTAGGGTCAGCGATGAGCAGTTCTTC.

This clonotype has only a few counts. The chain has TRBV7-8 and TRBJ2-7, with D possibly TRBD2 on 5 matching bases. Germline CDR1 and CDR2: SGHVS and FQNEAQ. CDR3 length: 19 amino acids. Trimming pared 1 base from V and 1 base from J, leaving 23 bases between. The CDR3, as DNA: TGTGCCAGCAGCTTAGGGTCGGGATTATGGGGTGCGCTTTCCTACGAGCAGTACTTC. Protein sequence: CASSLGSGLWGALSYEQYF.